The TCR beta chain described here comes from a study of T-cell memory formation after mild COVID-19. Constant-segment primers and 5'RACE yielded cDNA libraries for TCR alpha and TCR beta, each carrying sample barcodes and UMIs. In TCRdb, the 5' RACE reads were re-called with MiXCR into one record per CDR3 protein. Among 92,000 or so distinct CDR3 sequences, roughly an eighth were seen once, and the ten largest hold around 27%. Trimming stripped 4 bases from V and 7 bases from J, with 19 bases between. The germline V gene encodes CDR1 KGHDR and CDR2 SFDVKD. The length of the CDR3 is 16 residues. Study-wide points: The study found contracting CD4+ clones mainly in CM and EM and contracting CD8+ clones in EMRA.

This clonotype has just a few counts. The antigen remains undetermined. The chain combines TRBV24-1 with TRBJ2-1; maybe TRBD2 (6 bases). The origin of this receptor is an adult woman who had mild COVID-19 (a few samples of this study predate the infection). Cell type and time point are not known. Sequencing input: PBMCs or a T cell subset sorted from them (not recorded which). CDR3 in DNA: TGTGCCACCAGTGACCCTTTAAGGACGGGGAGGAATGAGCAGTTCTTC. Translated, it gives CATSDPLRTGRNEQFF.